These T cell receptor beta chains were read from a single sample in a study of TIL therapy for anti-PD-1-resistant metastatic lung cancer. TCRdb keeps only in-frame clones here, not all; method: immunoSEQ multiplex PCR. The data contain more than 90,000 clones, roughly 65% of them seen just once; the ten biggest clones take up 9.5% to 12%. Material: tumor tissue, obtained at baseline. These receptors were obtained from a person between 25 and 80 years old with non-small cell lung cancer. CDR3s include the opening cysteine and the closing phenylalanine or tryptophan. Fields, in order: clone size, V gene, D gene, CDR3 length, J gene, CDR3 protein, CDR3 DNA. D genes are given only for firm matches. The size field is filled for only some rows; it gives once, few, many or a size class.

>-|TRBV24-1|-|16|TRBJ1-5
CATSDPRQGGNQPQHF
TGTGCCACCAGTGACCCTCGGCAGGGAGGGAATCAGCCCCAGCATTTT
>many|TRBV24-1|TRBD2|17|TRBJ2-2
CATRGLAGGNGAGELFF
TGTGCCACCAGAGGACTAGCGGGAGGGAATGGGGCCGGGGAGCTGTTTTTT
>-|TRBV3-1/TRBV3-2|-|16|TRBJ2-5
CASSYYTRRAQETQYF
TGTGCCAGCAGCTATTACACGCGGCGGGCCCAAGAGACCCAGTACTTC
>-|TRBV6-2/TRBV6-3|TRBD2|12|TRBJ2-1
CASTPGGGEQFF
TGTGCCAGCACCCCGGGGGGTGGCGAGCAGTTCTTC
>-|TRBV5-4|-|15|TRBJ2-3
CASSLRGGPTDTQYF
TGTGCCAGCAGCTTAAGGGGGGGGCCCACAGATACGCAGTATTTT
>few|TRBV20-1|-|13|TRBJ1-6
CSASYGVDSPLHF
TGCAGTGCTAGTTACGGGGTTGATTCACCCCTCCACTTT
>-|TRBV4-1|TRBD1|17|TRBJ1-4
CASSPSGSTGGGEKLFF
TGCGCCAGCAGTCCCAGTGGGTCTACAGGGGGTGGGGAAAAACTGTTTTTT
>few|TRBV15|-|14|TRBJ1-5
CATSIVGVNQPQHF
TGTGCCACCAGCATTGTGGGGGTAAATCAGCCCCAGCATTTT
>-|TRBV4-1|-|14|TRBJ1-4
CASSQVSGGEKLFF
TGCGCCAGCAGCCAAGTTAGCGGAGGTGAAAAACTGTTTTTT
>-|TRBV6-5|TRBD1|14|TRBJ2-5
CASSYRGQEETQYF
TGTGCCAGCAGTTATCGGGGACAGGAAGAGACCCAGTACTTC
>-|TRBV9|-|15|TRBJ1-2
CASGVGKRADYGYTF
TGTGCCAGCGGAGTGGGTAAGCGGGCCGACTATGGCTACACCTTC
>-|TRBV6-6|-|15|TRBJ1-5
CASSYGRGGNQPQHF
TGTGCCAGCAGTTACGGGAGGGGAGGAAATCAGCCCCAGCATTTT
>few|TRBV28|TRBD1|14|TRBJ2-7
CATFSGTGGFEQYF
TGTGCCACCTTTTCCGGGACAGGGGGCTTCGAGCAGTACTTC
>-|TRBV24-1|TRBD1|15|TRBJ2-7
CATGSGTGSSYEQYF
TGTGCCACCGGGTCCGGGACAGGGAGCTCCTACGAGCAGTACTTC
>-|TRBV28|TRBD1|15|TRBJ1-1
CASSVRTGRGTEAFF
TGTGCCAGCAGTGTCAGGACAGGACGTGGCACTGAAGCTTTCTTT
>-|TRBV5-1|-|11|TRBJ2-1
CASSLWGEQFF
TGCGCCAGCAGCTTGTGGGGTGAGCAGTTCTTC
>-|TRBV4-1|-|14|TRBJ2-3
CASSESGVGDTQYF
TGCGCCAGCAGCGAATCTGGGGTGGGAGATACGCAGTATTTT
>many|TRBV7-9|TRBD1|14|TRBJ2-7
CASSADRGLYEQYF
TGTGCCAGCAGCGCGGACAGGGGGCTCTACGAGCAGTACTTC
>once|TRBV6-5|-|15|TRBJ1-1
CASSPRGSRNTEAFF
TGTGCCAGCAGTCCCCGGGGGTCTCGGAACACTGAAGCTTTCTTT
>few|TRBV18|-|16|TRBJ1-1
CASSPSYGGVNTEAFF
TGTGCCAGCTCACCCAGTTACGGTGGTGTGAACACTGAAGCTTTCTTT
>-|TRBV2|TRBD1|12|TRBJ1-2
CASRTGAYGYTF
TGTGCCAGCAGGACAGGGGCCTATGGCTACACCTTC
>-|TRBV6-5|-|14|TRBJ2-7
CASSYRQGPYEQYF
TGTGCCAGCAGTTACAGGCAGGGACCCTACGAGCAGTACTTC
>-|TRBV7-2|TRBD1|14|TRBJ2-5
CASSPGQAPETQYF
TGTGCCAGCAGCCCCGGACAGGCCCCCGAGACCCAGTACTTC
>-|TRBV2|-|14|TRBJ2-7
CATTLRTWGEEQYF
TGTGCCACCACCCTCCGGACTTGGGGTGAGGAGCAGTACTTC
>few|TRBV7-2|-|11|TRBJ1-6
CASSLSSPLHF
TGTGCCAGCAGCTTATCCTCACCCCTCCACTTT
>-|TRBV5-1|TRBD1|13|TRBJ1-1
CASNRGPSTEAFF
TGCGCCAGCAACAGGGGCCCTAGCACTGAAGCTTTCTTT
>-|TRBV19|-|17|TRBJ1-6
CASKGSASGSYNSPLHF
TGTGCCAGTAAGGGCAGCGCCTCAGGCTCCTATAATTCACCCCTCCACTTT
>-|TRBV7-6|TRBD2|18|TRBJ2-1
CASSLGGVAGGSYNEQFF
TGTGCCAGCAGCTTAGGGGGAGTAGCGGGAGGGTCCTACAATGAGCAGTTCTTC
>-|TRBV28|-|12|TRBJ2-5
CASARAGETQYF
TGTGCCAGCGCACGGGCGGGGGAGACCCAGTACTTC
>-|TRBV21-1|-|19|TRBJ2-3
CASSKEGDRPPQGTDTQYF
TGTGCCAGCAGCAAGGAGGGGGATCGCCCCCCACAGGGCACAGATACGCAGTATTTT
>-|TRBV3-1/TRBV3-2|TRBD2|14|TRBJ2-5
CASSPVGGQETQYF
TGTGCCAGCAGCCCCGTGGGGGGGCAAGAGACCCAGTACTTC
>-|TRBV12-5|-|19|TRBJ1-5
CASGLLGAPRMSGNQPQHF
TGTGCTAGTGGTTTGTTGGGGGCTCCCAGGATGTCTGGCAATCAGCCCCAGCATTTT
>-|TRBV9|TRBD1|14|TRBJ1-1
CASSVGDSYTEAFF
TGTGCCAGCAGCGTAGGGGACAGCTACACTGAAGCTTTCTTT
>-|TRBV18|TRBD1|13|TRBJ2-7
CASSPTGVGEQYF
TGTGCCAGCTCACCAACAGGGGTAGGCGAGCAGTACTTC
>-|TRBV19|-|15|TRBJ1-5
CASSKGQRYNQPQHF
TGTGCCAGTAGTAAAGGACAGCGATACAATCAGCCCCAGCATTTT
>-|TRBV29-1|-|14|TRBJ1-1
CSAREGGMNTEAFF
TGCAGCGCCCGGGAGGGAGGGATGAACACTGAAGCTTTCTTT
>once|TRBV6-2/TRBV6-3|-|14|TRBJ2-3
CASSYSRGADTQYF
TGTGCCAGCAGTTACTCTAGAGGCGCAGATACGCAGTATTTT
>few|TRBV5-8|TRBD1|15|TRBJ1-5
CASSPGQAITQPQHF
TGTGCCAGCAGCCCTGGACAGGCGATCACTCAGCCCCAGCATTTT
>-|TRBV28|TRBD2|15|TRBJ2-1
CASSLPSGGDNEQFF
TGTGCCAGCAGTTTACCTAGCGGGGGGGACAATGAGCAGTTCTTC
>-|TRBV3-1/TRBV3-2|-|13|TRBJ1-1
CASSPIRSGGAFF
TGTGCCAGCAGCCCGATCCGGTCCGGGGGAGCTTTCTTT
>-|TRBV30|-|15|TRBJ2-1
CAWSGEASVLDEQFF
TGTGCCTGGAGCGGGGAGGCTAGCGTCCTCGATGAGCAGTTCTTC
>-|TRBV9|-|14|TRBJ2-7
CASSVADTTYEQYF
TGTGCCAGCAGCGTAGCAGATACTACCTACGAGCAGTACTTC
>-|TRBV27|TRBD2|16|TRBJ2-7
CASRPGLAGGAYEQYF
TGTGCCAGCAGACCGGGACTAGCGGGAGGTGCCTACGAGCAGTACTTC
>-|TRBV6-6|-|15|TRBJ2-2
CASGQQGGNTGELFF
TGTGCCAGCGGCCAACAGGGAGGAAACACCGGGGAGCTGTTTTTT
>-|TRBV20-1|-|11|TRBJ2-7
CSARENYEQYF
TGCAGTGCTAGAGAGAACTACGAGCAGTACTTC
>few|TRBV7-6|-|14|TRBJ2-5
CASSRRAAQETQYF
TGTGCCAGCAGCCGCCGAGCGGCCCAAGAGACCCAGTACTTC